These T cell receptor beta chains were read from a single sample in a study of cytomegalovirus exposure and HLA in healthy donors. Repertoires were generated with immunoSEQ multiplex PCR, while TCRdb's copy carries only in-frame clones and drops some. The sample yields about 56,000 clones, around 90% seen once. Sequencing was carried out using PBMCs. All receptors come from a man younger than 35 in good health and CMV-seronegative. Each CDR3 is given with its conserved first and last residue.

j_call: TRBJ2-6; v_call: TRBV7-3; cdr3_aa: CASSLGDRGAGANVLTF
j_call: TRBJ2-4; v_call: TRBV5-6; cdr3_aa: CASRFAGSDIQYF
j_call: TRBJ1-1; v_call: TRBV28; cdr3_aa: CASSPGTGRTEAFF
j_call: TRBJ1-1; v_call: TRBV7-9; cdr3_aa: CASSLRTDPNTEAFF
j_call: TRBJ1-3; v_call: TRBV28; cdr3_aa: CASSLFLAGFSGNTIYF
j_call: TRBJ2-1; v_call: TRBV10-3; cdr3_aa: CAISDPDRGNEQFF
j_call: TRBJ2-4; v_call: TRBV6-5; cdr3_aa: CASRKAGGYIQYF
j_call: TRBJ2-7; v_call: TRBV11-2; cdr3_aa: CASSPQSRTASYEQYF
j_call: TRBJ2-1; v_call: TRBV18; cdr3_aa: CASSPASEYNEQFF
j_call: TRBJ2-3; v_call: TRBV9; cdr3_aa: CASSPETSAITDTQYF
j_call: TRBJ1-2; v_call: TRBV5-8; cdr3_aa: CASRKLQGVYGYTF
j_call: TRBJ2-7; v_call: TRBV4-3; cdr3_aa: CASSRVLAGGGEQYF
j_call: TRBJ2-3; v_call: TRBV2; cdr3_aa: CASTRPRGAQYF
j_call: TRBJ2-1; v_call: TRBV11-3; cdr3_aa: CASSQRAGWGSYNEQFF
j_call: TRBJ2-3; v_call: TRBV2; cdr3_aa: CASRETSWWLDTQYF